This T cell receptor beta chain is from a study of cytomegalovirus exposure and HLA in healthy donors. Sequencing was performed with immunoSEQ multiplex PCR; in TCRdb, only in-frame clones are kept and a portion is missing. Here the sample spans about 270,000 clones, 86% being singletons. V lost 5 bases and J 5 bases, leaving 18 bases between the germline ends. Germline V gene lookup returns CDR1 PRHDT and CDR2 FYEKMQ (reference sequence). The CDR3 sequence is 15 residues long. The chain uses TRBV13 and TRBJ2-5, with a possible D match to TRBD2 (6 bases). The sample consisted of PBMCs. This receptor was obtained from a woman aged 18-29 years in good health and CMV-seronegative. CDR3 nucleotides: TGTGCCAGCAGCCCTAGTTCTAGCGATTCGGAGACCCAGTACTTC. This sequence encodes CASSPSSSDSETQYF.